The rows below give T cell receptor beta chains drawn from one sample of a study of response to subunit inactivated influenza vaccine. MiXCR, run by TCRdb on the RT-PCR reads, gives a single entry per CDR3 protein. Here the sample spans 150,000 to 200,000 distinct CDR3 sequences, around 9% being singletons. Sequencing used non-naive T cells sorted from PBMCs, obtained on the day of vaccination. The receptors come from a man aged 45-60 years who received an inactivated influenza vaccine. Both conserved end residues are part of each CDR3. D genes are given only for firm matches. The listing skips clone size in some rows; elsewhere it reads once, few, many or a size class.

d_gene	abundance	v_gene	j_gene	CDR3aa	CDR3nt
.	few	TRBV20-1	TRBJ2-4	CSARSQGEGDRPLAKNIQYF	TGCAGTGCTAGATCCCAGGGGGAGGGGGACCGACCACTAGCCAAAAACATTCAGTACTTC
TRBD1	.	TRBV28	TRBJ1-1	CASNAPGQKNTEAFF	TGTGCCAGCAATGCACCGGGACAGAAGAACACTGAAGCTTTCTTT
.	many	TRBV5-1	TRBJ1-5	CASSPGSNSNQPQHF	TGCGCCAGCAGCCCAGGGAGTAATAGCAATCAGCCCCAGCATTTT
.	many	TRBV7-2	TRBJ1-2	CASSLDPGQGSGYTF	TGTGCCAGCAGCTTGGACCCGGGACAAGGTAGTGGCTACACCTTC
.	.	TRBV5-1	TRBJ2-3	CASRAQPSTDTQYF	TGCGCCAGCAGGGCGCAACCTAGCACAGATACGCAGTATTTT
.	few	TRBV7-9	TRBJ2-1	CASSFQGGLNNEQFF	TGTGCCAGCAGCTTTCAGGGAGGTCTGAACAATGAGCAGTTCTTC
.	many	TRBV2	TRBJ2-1	CASSERGSPEQFF	TGTGCCAGCAGTGAAAGGGGATCCCCTGAGCAGTTCTTC
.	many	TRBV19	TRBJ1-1	CASSRRQEAFF	TGTGCCAGTAGCAGACGACAGGAAGCTTTCTTT
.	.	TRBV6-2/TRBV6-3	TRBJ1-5	CASSYGASQPQHF	TGTGCCAGCAGTTACGGGGCCTCACAGCCCCAGCATTTT
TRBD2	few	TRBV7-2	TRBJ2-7	CASSLLGGEYYEQYF	TGTGCCAGCAGTCTCCTGGGGGGGGAGTACTACGAGCAGTACTTC
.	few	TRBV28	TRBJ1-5	CASSLQGQQPQHF	TGTGCCAGCAGTTTACAGGGCCAGCAGCCCCAGCATTTT
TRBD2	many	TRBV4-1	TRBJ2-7	CASSQDVAWRGSEQYF	TGCGCCAGCAGCCAAGATGTAGCGTGGCGGGGGAGCGAGCAGTACTTC
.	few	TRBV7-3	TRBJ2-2	CASSLTGDAGELFF	TGTGCCAGCAGCTTAACGGGTGATGCCGGGGAGCTGTTTTTT
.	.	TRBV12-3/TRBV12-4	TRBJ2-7	CASSLTWGSSYEQYF	TGTGCCAGCAGTTTAACGTGGGGGAGCTCCTACGAGCAGTACTTC
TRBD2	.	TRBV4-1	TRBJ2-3	CASSHRLAGGRTDTQYF	TGCGCCAGCAGCCACCGACTAGCGGGGGGTAGAACAGATACGCAGTATTTT
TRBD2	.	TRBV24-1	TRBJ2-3	CATSDPERGRTDTQYF	TGTGCCACCAGTGACCCAGAGCGGGGTAGGACAGATACGCAGTATTTT